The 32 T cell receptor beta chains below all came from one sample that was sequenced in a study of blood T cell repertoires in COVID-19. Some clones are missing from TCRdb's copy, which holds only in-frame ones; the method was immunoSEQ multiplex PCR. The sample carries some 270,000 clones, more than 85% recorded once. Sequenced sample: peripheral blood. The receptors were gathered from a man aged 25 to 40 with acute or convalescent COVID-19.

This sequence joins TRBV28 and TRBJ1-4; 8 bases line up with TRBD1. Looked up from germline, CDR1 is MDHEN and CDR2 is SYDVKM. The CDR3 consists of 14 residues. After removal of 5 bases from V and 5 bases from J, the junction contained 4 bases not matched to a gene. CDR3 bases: TGTGCCAGCAGTCGGACAGGGAAAAATGAAAAACTGTTTTTT. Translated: CASSRTGKNEKLFF.

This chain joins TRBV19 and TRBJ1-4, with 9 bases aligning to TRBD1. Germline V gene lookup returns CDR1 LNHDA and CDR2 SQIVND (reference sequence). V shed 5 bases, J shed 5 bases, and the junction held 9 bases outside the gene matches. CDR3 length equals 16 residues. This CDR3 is CASSSAGTGLNEKLFF. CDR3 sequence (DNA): TGTGCCAGTAGTTCAGCCGGGACAGGGTTAAATGAAAAACTGTTTTTT.

As DNA, the CDR3 is TGTGCCAGCTCACCACCGAGCGGGGGGGATGATGAGCAGTTCTTC. The encoded protein is CASSPPSGGDDEQFF. The V and J genes are TRBV18 and TRBJ2-1, with 10 bases identical to TRBD2. This CDR3 is built from 15 residues. V was pared by 0 bases and J by 8 bases, with 4 bases of the junction left unmatched. Germline CDR1 and CDR2: KGHSH and LQKENI.

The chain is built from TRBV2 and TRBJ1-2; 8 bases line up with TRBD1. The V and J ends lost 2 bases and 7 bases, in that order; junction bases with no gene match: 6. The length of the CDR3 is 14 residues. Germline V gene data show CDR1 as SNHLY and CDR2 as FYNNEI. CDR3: CASSELQGAGGYTF. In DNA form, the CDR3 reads TGTGCCAGCAGTGAACTCCAGGGGGCGGGTGGCTACACCTTC.

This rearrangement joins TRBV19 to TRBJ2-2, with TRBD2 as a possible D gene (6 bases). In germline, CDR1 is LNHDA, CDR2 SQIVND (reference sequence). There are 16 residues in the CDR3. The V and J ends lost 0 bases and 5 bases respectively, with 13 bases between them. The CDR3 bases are TGTGCCAGTAGTATAGATACTGGCGGGGTTACCGGGGAGCTGTTTTTT. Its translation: CASSIDTGGVTGELFF.

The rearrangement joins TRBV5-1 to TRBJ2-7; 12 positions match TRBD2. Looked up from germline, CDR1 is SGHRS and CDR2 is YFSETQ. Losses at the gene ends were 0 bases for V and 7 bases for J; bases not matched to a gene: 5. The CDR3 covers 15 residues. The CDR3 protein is CASSLASGGAGEQYF. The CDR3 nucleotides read TGCGCCAGCAGCTTGGCTAGCGGGGGGGCCGGTGAGCAGTACTTC. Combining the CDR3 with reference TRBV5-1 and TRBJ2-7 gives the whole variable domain KAGVTQTPRYLIKTRGQQVTLSCSPISGHRSVSWYQQTPGQGLQFLFEYFSETQRNKGNFPGRFSGRQFSNSRSEMNVSTLELGDSALYLCASSLASGGAGEQYFGPGTRLTVT.

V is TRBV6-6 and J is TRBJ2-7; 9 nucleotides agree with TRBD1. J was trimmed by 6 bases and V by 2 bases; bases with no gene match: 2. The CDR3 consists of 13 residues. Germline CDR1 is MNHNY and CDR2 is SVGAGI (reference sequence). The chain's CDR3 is CASSYGTGTEQYF. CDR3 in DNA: TGTGCCAGCAGTTACGGGACAGGGACCGAGCAGTACTTC.

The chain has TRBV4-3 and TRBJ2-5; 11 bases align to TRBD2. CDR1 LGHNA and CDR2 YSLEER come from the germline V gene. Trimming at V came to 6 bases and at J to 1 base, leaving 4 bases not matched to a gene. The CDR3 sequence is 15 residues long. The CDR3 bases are TGCGCCAGCAGTCCCGGGACTAGCGGCCAAGAGACCCAGTACTTC. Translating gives CASSPGTSGQETQYF.

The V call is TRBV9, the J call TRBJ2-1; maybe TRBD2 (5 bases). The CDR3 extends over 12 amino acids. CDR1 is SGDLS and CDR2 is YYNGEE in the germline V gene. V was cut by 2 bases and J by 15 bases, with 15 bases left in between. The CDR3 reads CASSVADSNPFF. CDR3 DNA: TGTGCCAGCAGCGTGGCGGACTCAAATCCGTTCTTC.

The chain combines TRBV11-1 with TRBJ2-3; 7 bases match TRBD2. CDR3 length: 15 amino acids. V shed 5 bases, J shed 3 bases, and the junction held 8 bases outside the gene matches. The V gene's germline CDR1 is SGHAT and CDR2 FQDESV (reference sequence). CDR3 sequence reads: CASSRRGGGTDTQYF. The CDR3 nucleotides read TGTGCCAGCAGCCGCCGGGGCGGGGGAACAGATACGCAGTATTTT.

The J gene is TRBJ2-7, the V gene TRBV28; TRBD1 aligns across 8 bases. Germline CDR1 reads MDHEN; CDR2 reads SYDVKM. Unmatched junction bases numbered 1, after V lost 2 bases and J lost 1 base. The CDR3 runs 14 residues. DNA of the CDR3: TGTGCCAGCAGTTTAAGGGACAGGTCCTACGAGCAGTACTTC. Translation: CASSLRDRSYEQYF.

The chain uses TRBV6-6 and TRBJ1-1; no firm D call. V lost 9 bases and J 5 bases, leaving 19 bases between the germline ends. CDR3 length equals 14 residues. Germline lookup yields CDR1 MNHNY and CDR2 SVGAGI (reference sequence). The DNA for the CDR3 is TGTGCCAGTTGCCCTCCCCACGGGAGGACTGAAGCTTTCTTT. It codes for CASCPPHGRTEAFF.

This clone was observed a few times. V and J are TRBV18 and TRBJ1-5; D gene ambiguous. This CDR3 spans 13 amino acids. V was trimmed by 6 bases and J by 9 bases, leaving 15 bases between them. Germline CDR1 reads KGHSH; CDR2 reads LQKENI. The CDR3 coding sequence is TGTGCCAGCTCTCAAGACGGCGGCTGGCCCCAGCATTTT. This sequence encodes CASSQDGGWPQHF.

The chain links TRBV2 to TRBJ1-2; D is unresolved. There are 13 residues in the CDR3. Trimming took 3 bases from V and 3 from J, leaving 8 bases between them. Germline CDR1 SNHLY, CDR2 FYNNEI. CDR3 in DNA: TGTGCCAGCAGTGAGCGGGCGGACTATGGCTACACCTTC. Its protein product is CASSERADYGYTF.

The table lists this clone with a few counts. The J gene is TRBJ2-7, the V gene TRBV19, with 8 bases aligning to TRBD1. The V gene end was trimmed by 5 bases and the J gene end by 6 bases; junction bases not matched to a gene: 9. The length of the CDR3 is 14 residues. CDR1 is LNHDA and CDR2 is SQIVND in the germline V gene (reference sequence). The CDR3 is CASSLHQGQAEQYF. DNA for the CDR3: TGTGCCAGTAGTCTCCACCAGGGACAGGCCGAGCAGTACTTC.

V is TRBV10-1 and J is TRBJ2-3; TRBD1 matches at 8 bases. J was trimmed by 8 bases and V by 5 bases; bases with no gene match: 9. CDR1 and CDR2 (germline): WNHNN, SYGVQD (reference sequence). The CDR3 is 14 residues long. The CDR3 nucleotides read TGCGCCAGCAGTTTCAGTAGACAGGGGAGTACGCAGTATTTT. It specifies CASSFSRQGSTQYF.

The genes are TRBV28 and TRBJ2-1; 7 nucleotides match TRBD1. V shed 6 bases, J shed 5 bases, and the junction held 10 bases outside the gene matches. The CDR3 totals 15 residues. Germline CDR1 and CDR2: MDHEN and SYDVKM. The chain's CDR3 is CASRARKGAHNEQFF. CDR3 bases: TGTGCCAGCAGAGCTAGAAAGGGGGCCCACAATGAGCAGTTCTTC.

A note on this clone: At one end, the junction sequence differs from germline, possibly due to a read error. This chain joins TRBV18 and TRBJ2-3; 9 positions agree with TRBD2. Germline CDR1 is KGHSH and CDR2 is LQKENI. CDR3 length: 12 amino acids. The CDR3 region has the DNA TGTGCCAGCTCAGTAGCGGGAGACCCGCAATATTTT. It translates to CASSVAGDPQYF.

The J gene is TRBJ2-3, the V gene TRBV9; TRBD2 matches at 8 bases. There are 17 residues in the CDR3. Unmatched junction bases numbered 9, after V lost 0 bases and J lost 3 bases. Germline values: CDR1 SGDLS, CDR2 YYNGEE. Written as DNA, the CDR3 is TGTGCCAGCAGCGTAGGTCGAGGTAGCGGGGTGACAGATACGCAGTATTTT. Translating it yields CASSVGRGSGVTDTQYF. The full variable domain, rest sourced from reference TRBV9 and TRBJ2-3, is DSGVTQTPKHLITATGQRVTLRCSPRSGDLSVYWYQQSLDQGLQFLIQYYNGEERAKGNILERFSAQQFPDLHSELNLSSLELGDSALYFCASSVGRGSGVTDTQYFGPGTRLTVL.

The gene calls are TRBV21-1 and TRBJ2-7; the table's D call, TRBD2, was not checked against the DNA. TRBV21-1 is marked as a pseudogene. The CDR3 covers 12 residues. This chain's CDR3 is CASSTAYYEQYF. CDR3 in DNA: TGTGCCAGCAGCACAGCTTACTACGAGCAGTACTTC.

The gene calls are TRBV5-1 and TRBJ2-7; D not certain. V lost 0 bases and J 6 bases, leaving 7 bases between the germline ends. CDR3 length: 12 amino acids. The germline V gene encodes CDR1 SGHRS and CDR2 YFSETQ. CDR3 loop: CASSLDSGEQYF. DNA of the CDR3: TGCGCCAGCAGCTTGGACTCGGGCGAGCAGTACTTC.

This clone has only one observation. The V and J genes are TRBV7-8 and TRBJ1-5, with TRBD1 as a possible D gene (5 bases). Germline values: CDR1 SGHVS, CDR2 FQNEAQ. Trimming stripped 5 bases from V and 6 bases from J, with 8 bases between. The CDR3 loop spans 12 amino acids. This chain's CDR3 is CASSGGIQPQHF. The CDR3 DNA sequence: TGTGCCAGCAGCGGGGGGATTCAGCCCCAGCATTTT.

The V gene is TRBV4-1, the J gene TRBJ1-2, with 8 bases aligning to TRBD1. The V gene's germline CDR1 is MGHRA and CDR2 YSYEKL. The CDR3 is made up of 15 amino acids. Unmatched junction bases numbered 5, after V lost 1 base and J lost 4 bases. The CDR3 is CASSQARDRGYGYTF. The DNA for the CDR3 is TGCGCCAGCAGCCAAGCCAGAGACAGGGGCTATGGCTACACCTTC.

The CDR3 is CASSPIGGRILPEAFF. The CDR3, as DNA: TGTGCCAGCAGTCCCATAGGGGGACGGATTTTACCGGAAGCTTTCTTT. The chain carries TRBV28 and TRBJ1-1; tentative D call: TRBD1 (6 bases). Germline values: CDR1 MDHEN, CDR2 SYDVKM. The CDR3 runs to 16 residues. With 5 bases removed from V and 8 bases from J, the gap between germline ends came to 24 bases. Full variable domain (outside the CDR3, taken from reference TRBV28 and TRBJ1-1): DVKVTQSSRYLVKRTGEKVFLECVQDMDHENMFWYRQDPGLGLRLIYFSYDVKMKEKGDIPEGYSVSREKKERFSLILESASTNQTSMYLCASSPIGGRILPEAFFGQGTRLTVV.

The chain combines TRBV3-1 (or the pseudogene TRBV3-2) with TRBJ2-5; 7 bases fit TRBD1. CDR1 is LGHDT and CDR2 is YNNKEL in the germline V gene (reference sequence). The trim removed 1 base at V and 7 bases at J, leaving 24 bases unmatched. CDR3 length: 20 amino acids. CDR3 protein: CASSQGGTGTAVYPSVTQYF. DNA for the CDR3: TGTGCCAGCAGCCAAGGGGGAACCGGGACAGCAGTGTATCCCTCAGTGACCCAGTACTTC.

The chain's CDR3 is CASSFLQGHDYGYTF. Here the CDR3 DNA reads TGCGCCAGCAGCTTCTTACAGGGGCATGACTATGGCTACACCTTC. The rearrangement joins TRBV5-1 to TRBJ1-2; 7 nucleotides align to TRBD1. Trimming removed 2 bases from V and 3 bases from J; junction bases left unmatched: 7. The CDR3 runs to 15 residues. Germline V gene sequence: CDR1 SGHRS, CDR2 YFSETQ.

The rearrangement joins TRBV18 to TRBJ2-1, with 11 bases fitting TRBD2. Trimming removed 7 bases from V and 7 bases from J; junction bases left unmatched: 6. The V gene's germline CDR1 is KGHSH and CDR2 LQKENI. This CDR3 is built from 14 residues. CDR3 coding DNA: TGTGCCAGCTACCGGGGACTAGCGGCAAATGAGCAGTTCTTC. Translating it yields CASYRGLAANEQFF.

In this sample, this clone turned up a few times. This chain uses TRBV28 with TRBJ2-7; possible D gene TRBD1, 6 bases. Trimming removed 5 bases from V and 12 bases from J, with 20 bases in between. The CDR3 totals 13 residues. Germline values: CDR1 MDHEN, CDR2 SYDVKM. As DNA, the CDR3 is TGTGCCAGCAGTACTTTCAGACAGGTCCTTTGGTACTTC. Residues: CASSTFRQVLWYF.

CDR3: CASRGRADWGTNYGYTF. The CDR3 bases are TGTGCCAGTAGGGGCAGGGCGGATTGGGGCACTAACTATGGCTACACCTTC. J is TRBJ1-2 and V is TRBV19; a possible D gene is TRBD1 (5 bases). V lost 6 bases and J 0 bases, leaving 20 bases between the germline ends. Germline V gives CDR1 LNHDA, CDR2 SQIVND (reference sequence). The CDR3 is 17 residues long.

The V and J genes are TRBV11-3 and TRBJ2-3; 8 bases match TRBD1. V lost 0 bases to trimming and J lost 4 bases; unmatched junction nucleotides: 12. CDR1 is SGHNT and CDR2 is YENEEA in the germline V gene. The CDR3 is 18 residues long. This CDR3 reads CASSLDPPGTGNPDTQYF. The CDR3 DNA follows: TGTGCCAGCAGCTTAGACCCACCCGGGACAGGTAACCCAGATACGCAGTATTTT.

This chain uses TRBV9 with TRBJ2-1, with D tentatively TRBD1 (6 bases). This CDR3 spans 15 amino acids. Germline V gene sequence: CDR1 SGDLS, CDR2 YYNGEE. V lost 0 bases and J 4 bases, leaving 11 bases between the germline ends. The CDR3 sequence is CASSVDVGTYNEQFF. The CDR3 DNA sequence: TGTGCCAGCAGCGTAGATGTCGGGACATACAATGAGCAGTTCTTC. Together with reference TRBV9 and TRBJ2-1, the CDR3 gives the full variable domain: DSGVTQTPKHLITATGQRVTLRCSPRSGDLSVYWYQQSLDQGLQFLIQYYNGEERAKGNILERFSAQQFPDLHSELNLSSLELGDSALYFCASSVDVGTYNEQFFGPGTRLTVL.

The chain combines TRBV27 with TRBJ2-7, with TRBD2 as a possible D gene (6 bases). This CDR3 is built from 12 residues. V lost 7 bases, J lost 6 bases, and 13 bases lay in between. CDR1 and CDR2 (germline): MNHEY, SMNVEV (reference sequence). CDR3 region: CASNPPGGEQYF. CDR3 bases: TGTGCCAGCAACCCCCCCGGGGGCGAGCAGTACTTC.